A single sample gave rise to the 20 T cell receptor beta chains below, sequenced in a study of sequential checkpoint blockade in melanoma (dated by TCRdb to about 2019). The method was the immunoSEQ multiplex PCR assay. TCRdb took this table from immuneACCESS and kept in-frame rearrangements with V and J called. Such tables lack part of the clones; where checked against another copy, unresolved V genes explain under half of the gap, and the rest is unexplained. This sample gives 15,000 to 20,000 clones in total; roughly two thirds of them show up just once. Clones ranked in the top ten supply approximately 10% of the sample. Explained via the paper, the treatment or condition label denotes: randomized to nivolumab then ipilimumab (arm A) or the reverse (arm B). The sample was CD8+ T cells sorted from blood (inferred from file names), taken from a patient given nivolumab and ipilimumab in sequence. The source of these receptors is a human donor with melanoma.

The gene calls are TRBV7-6 and TRBJ2-7, with D perhaps TRBD1 (6 bases). V lost 1 base and J lost 2, with 9 bases in between. CDR1 is SGHVS and CDR2 is FNYEAQ in the germline V gene. The CDR3 is made up of 14 amino acids. The CDR3 DNA sequence: TGTGCCAGCAGCTTAGGACAGGCAGCCTACGAGCAGTACTTC. Encoded protein: CASSLGQAAYEQYF.

This clone was found once. Written as DNA, the CDR3 is TGCGCCACCACACCCCGGGACAGGGGGGCAGGTGAGCAGTTCTTC. Translated, it gives CATTPRDRGAGEQFF. The chain is built from TRBV23-1 and TRBJ2-1; TRBD1 matches at 11 bases. TRBV23-1 is marked as an open reading frame, function uncertain. The CDR3 spans 15 residues. After removal of 10 bases from V and 9 bases from J, the junction contained 14 bases not matched to a gene.

The chain couples TRBV9 to TRBJ2-5; D may be TRBD1 (5 bases). Deletions cut 3 bases from V and 6 bases from J, with 6 bases between. Germline CDR1 is SGDLS and CDR2 is YYNGEE. This CDR3 is built from 11 residues. The CDR3 sequence is CASSGGQTQYF. The CDR3 coding sequence is TGTGCCAGCAGCGGGGGCCAGACCCAGTACTTC.

Relative to its sample, this clone is medium-sized. The rearrangement links TRBV7-9 to TRBJ1-2; D is unclear. Germline V CDR1 and CDR2: SEHNR, FQNEAQ (reference sequence). Trimming pared 1 base from V and 6 bases from J, leaving 24 bases between. The CDR3 consists of 18 residues. Here the CDR3 DNA reads TGTGCCAGCAGCTTAGTCTGGCTGGGAGTGGAGAGATTGGATGGCTACACCTTC. This encodes CASSLVWLGVERLDGYTF.

By share of the sample, this clone is medium-sized. As DNA, the CDR3 is TGTGCCAGTAGTGGTCCCGGGACTAGCGGGTTTCAGGATACGCAGTATTTT. Its protein is CASSGPGTSGFQDTQYF. V gene TRBV19 combines with J gene TRBJ2-3; TRBD2 matches at 12 bases. J lost 6 bases, V lost 5 bases, and 12 bases had no gene match. The CDR3 covers 17 residues. CDR1 is LNHDA, CDR2 SQIVND, per germline (reference sequence).

This chain uses TRBV11-1 with TRBJ2-7; D ambiguous. The CDR3 extends over 13 amino acids. V gave up 1 base and J gave up 2 bases, with 6 bases separating them. Germline V lookup: CDR1 SGHAT, CDR2 FQDESV (reference sequence). Here the CDR3 DNA reads TGTGCCAGCAGCTTAGTTCGTACCTACGAGCAGTACTTC. Residues: CASSLVRTYEQYF.

The rearrangement uses TRBV9 and TRBJ2-3; 9 bases match TRBD1. The ends lost 0 bases at V and 1 base at J; junction bases unmatched: 6. There are 17 residues in the CDR3. Germline values: CDR1 SGDLS, CDR2 YYNGEE. CDR3 amino acids: CASSVGEGDRGTDTQYF. In DNA form, the CDR3 reads TGTGCCAGCAGCGTAGGGGAGGGGGACAGGGGCACAGATACGCAGTATTTT.

This rearrangement joins TRBV9 to TRBJ2-1; D not certain. Germline assignment: CDR1 SGDLS and CDR2 YYNGEE. The V and J ends lost 2 bases and 0 bases respectively, with 6 bases between them. The CDR3 has 14 amino acids. CDR3 sequence (DNA): TGTGCCAGCAGCGTCTCCGGCTCCTACAATGAGCAGTTCTTC. It is translated as CASSVSGSYNEQFF.

The chain links TRBV25-1 to TRBJ2-7; the D gene is possibly TRBD1 (5 bases). Per germline, CDR1 MGHDK and CDR2 SYGVNS. The CDR3 has 16 residues. V lost 4 bases to trimming and J lost 2 bases, with 18 bases between them. Here the CDR3 reads CASSALREQSPYEQYF. For the CDR3, the DNA is TGTGCCAGCAGTGCCCTCAGGGAACAGTCGCCCTACGAGCAGTACTTC.

This clone was detected a few times. The gene calls are TRBV5-5 and TRBJ1-6, with 8 bases that match TRBD1. There are 18 residues in the CDR3. The ends lost 4 bases at V and 4 bases at J; junction bases unmatched: 13. Per germline, CDR1 SGHKS and CDR2 YYEKEE (reference sequence). This chain's CDR3 is CASSHATGTGLYNSPLHF. CDR3 in DNA: TGTGCCAGCAGCCATGCCACCGGGACAGGTCTTTATAATTCACCCCTCCACTTT.

CDR3 loop: CASSILATNTGELFF. The CDR3 DNA is TGTGCCAGTAGTATACTAGCGACGAACACCGGGGAGCTGTTTTTT. The V and J genes are TRBV19 and TRBJ2-2, with a tentative D call TRBD2 (6 bases). The V gene lost 2 bases and the J gene lost 0 bases, with 7 bases spanning the gap. This CDR3 has 15 residues. Germline lookup yields CDR1 LNHDA and CDR2 SQIVND (reference sequence). Looking up the rest from reference TRBV19 and TRBJ2-2 gives the full variable domain: DGGITQSPKYLFRKEGQNVTLSCEQNLNHDAMYWYRQDPGQGLRLIYYSQIVNDFQKGDIAEGYSVSREKKESFPLTVTSAQKNPTAFYLCASSILATNTGELFFGEGSRLTVL.

The genes are TRBV19 and TRBJ2-1, with a tentative D call TRBD2 (6 bases). Trimming left V 3 bases short and J 0 bases short, with 12 bases between. CDR3 length equals 16 residues. Per germline, CDR1 LNHDA and CDR2 SQIVND (reference sequence). CDR3 in amino acids: CASSMASANSYNEQFF. CDR3 coding DNA: TGTGCCAGTAGTATGGCTAGCGCCAACTCCTACAATGAGCAGTTCTTC.

The rearrangement uses TRBV2 and TRBJ2-1, with D perhaps matching TRBD1 (5 bases). The germline CDR1 and CDR2 sequences are SNHLY and FYNNEI. V was trimmed by 11 bases and J by 4 bases, leaving 12 bases between them. The CDR3 loop spans 12 amino acids. CDR3 residues: CAQGALYNEQFF. The CDR3 nucleotides are TGTGCCCAGGGTGCTCTATACAATGAGCAGTTCTTC.

The chain is built from TRBV9 and TRBJ1-5, with no clear D. The V and J ends lost 0 bases and 6 bases respectively, with 10 bases between them. CDR1 is SGDLS, CDR2 YYNGEE, per germline. The CDR3 length is 14 residues. The CDR3 DNA follows: TGTGCCAGCAGCGTAGATCAAGGAGGTCAGCCCCAGCATTTT. Its translation is CASSVDQGGQPQHF.

This clone has more than one count but fewer than ten. The chain uses TRBV5-5 and TRBJ1-2; no clear D. The CDR3 contains 17 residues. Trimming stripped 4 bases from V and 6 bases from J, with 25 bases between. Germline V gives CDR1 SGHKS, CDR2 YYEKEE (reference sequence). The CDR3 region has the DNA TGTGCCAGCAGCCCTCGGACGGACTACCTTTACGCGGATGGCTACACCTTC. It translates to CASSPRTDYLYADGYTF.

This chain links TRBV4-3 with TRBJ1-6; 8 nucleotides agree with TRBD1. Trimming removed 3 bases from V and 6 bases from J; junction bases left unmatched: 10. Germline V gene sequence: CDR1 LGHNA, CDR2 YSLEER. This CDR3 region has 17 residues. The CDR3 is CASSHYIPTGANSPLHF. As DNA, the CDR3 is TGCGCCAGCAGCCATTATATACCGACAGGGGCTAATTCACCCCTCCACTTT.

The V and J genes are TRBV4-1 and TRBJ2-1; 10 bases agree with TRBD1. V dropped 5 bases and J dropped 4; count of bases not matched to a gene: 8. The germline V gene has CDR1 MGHRA and CDR2 YSYEKL. The CDR3 length is 16 residues. In DNA, the CDR3 is TGCGCCAGCAGCGGACGGGACAGGGGTCCTTACAATGAGCAGTTCTTC. Its protein product is CASSGRDRGPYNEQFF.

The CDR3 protein is CASSLVEHTEAFF. The CDR3 DNA follows: TGTGCCAGCAGTTTGGTAGAACACACTGAAGCTTTCTTT. V gene TRBV27 combines with J gene TRBJ1-1; the D is unclear. This CDR3 has 13 residues. CDR1 is MNHEY and CDR2 is SMNVEV in the germline V gene (reference sequence). Trimming removed 3 bases from V and 3 bases from J, with 8 bases in between.

The sample holds one count of this clone. The chain is built from TRBV5-1 and TRBJ1-1; 10 bases fit TRBD1. CDR3 length: 15 amino acids. Looked up from germline, CDR1 is SGHRS and CDR2 is YFSETQ. J was trimmed by 3 bases and V by 2 bases; bases with no gene match: 4. CDR3 protein: CASSLETGGYTEAFF. In DNA, the CDR3 is TGCGCCAGCAGCTTAGAGACAGGGGGCTACACTGAAGCTTTCTTT.

The chain joins TRBV27 to TRBJ1-6, with 7 bases aligning to TRBD1. Germline CDR1 is MNHEY and CDR2 is SMNVEV (reference sequence). With V trimmed by 3 bases and J by 7 bases, 9 bases remained unmatched. The CDR3 is made up of 16 amino acids. CDR3 coding DNA: TGTGCCAGCAGTTTTCCCCCGGACAGGAGGAATTCACCCCTCCACTTT. This codes for CASSFPPDRRNSPLHF.